The sequence of this T cell receptor (beta chain) was determined in a study of cytomegalovirus exposure and HLA in healthy donors (dated by TCRdb to 2015 to 2018). For the wider study: In an earlier analysis of about 560 of the donors, roughly 300 Gb of sequence data and 120 million or so unique TCR beta sequences from about 180 million T cells were reported. In the later analysis, no new phenotypic data were used to find candidate immune exposures; instead, reliance was placed on TCR beta sequences and their occurrence across donors. The study used immunosequencing to profile the T cell repertoires of several hundred subjects and linked those repertoires to cytomegalovirus serostatus. The study aimed to test whether cataloging public T cell receptors could reveal signatures of past pathogen exposure. The genetic ancestry cluster associated with self-reported Caucasian donors included over 80% of the roughly 400 genotyped donors. About 280 gigabases of sequencing data and 75 million to 85 million unique TCR sequences made up an early release that covered 500 to 700 HLA-typed donors. A later genetic analysis used genome-wide SNP genotypes for about 60% of the roughly 700 donors, treating that subset as a discovery cohort. To study patterns of TCR occurrence, a later analysis re-analyzed previously published TCR beta repertoires from under 750 donors and added high-resolution HLA genotyping. Donor age, sex, ethnicity and CMV serostatus were collected together with the repertoire data. HLA typing included class I and class II loci at four-digit resolution. High-throughput TCR immunosequencing, statistical association of individual TCRs with disease status, and machine learning were combined to predict cytomegalovirus infection status. The number of typed donors differed by locus: roughly 629-640 for A, B, C, DRB1 and DQB1; 522 for DQA1; 600 to 610 for DPA1; and about 450 for DPB1. A separate validation cohort of about 110 different subjects was used in addition to the 666-subject first cohort. An earlier analysis of 587 of the donors used high-throughput TCR beta sequencing to judge whether each TCR beta V gene segment behaved as functional or pseudogenic. About 5 DR-DQ haplotypes were handled as single units for association and clustering, since linkage in the cohort was strong. All discovery cohort repertoires had been generated on a single sequencing platform. Among about 390 genotyped donors of the cohort, an average of 235,054 unique TCR beta nucleotide sequences were sequenced per donor, roughly 20% of them non-productive.

Library construction relied on the immunoSEQ multiplex PCR assay. For the multiplex PCR, a mixture combining 60 forward primers for TCR Vbeta segments and 13 reverse primers for TCR Jbeta segments was used. The CDR3 region of rearranged TCR beta genes was amplified from genomic DNA with a multiplex PCR assay. The amplified TCR beta libraries were sequenced on the Illumina HiSeq System as 87-base-pair reads. As for the authors' bioinformatics: A later analysis counted about 80 million unique TCR beta chains across the 666 repertoires, and some 11 million of these chains were shared by at least two donors. Raw reads were error-corrected and collapsed into unique sequences by a nearest-neighbor algorithm in which closely related sequences were merged to remove PCR and sequencing errors. CDR3 sequences were aligned to IMGT reference sequences to assign V, D and J gene segments. For a sequence to be retained, a match of at least six nucleotides was required to both a V gene segment and a J gene segment. A rearrangement was called productive if the CDR3 had no stop codons and remained in frame with V and J, and every other rearrangement was called non-productive. CDR3 was defined according to IMGT convention as the region running from the second conserved V-encoded cysteine to the conserved J-encoded phenylalanine. Sequences without an unambiguous match to a single V gene segment were excluded from the earlier analysis of a few hundred of the donors. In an earlier analysis of a few hundred of the donors, V segments were called functional above 56.7% productive rearrangements and were called segregating when the between-donor standard deviation exceeded 5%. To diagnose cytomegalovirus status from the catalog of TCR beta chain sequences, a statistical classification framework was built. A later analysis assigned V and J genes by comparing TCR nucleotide sequences with IMGT/GENE-DB human TR gene sequences. The TCRdist pipeline was used in a later analysis to assign CDR3 sequences and most-parsimonious VDJ recombination scenarios. A later analysis defined each TCR beta chain by its CDR3 amino acid sequence plus V-gene family, and excluded reads lacking a unique V-gene family. As a way to deal with suspected cross-contamination and a sequencing artifact, a later analysis dropped approximately 590 nucleotide sequences that were highly shared and had low generation probability. In a later analysis, a clonal expansion index was calculated for each public chain from normalized within-repertoire ranks of inferred template counts. In a later analysis, generation probabilities were computed using a VDJ recombination model fitted to out-of-frame rearrangements, and the results were checked against IGoR. A later analysis scored TCR-TCR, TCR-HLA and TCR-CMV co-occurrence with hypergeometric tests, applying a repertoire-size bias correction to TCR pairs. False discovery rates were estimated in a later analysis by permuting HLA or CMV assignments 20 times. A later analysis grouped co-occurring TCRs with DBSCAN, adding TCRdist sequence similarity when clustering within HLA-allele-positive subsets. Repertoires with fewer than 30,000 or more than 120,000 public chains, plus five repertoires with anomalous nucleotide sharing, were excluded from co-occurrence clustering. Not all clones reach the TCRdb copy of this immuneACCESS table, which keeps in-frame sequences only. Checked studies attribute under half of the gap to unresolved V genes and leave the rest unexplained. V and J calls and clone size come straight from that table; D and trimming were deduced from the DNA. The sample contains a few hundred thousand clones, about 86% of them found a single time. The top ten clonotypes cover less than 9% of the sample.

V ends up 5 bases short and J 7 bases short, with an unmatched junction base count of 7. CDR1 SEHNR and CDR2 FQNEAQ are derived from the germline V gene (reference sequence). From the cysteine up to the phenylalanine, the CDR3 has a length of 14 residues. The CDR3 DNA has 42 bases and is translated from base 1. Details on this clone: Its antigen is unknown. The record has no base qualities; no much larger clone is one base away.

The cohort consisted of hundreds of healthy bone marrow donors. At the time of sampling, all cohort members were nominally healthy, though unrecorded immune exposures were likely present. The donor tested CMV seropositive and was one of the 289 seropositive cohort members. A peripheral blood sample was collected from each donor, and TCR beta sequencing was performed on peripheral blood mononuclear cells. The Qiagen DNeasy Blood Extraction Kit was used to extract genomic DNA from the blood cell samples. On the study overall, not on this receptor specifically: In an earlier analysis of 450 to 750 of the donors, most TCR beta V segments appeared in productive rearrangements about 87% or about 30% of the time, broadly matching IMGT annotations. Specific HLA alleles were associated with 15,000 to 20,000 TCR beta sequences at a false discovery rate of 0.05 in a later analysis. In a later genetic analysis, a missense DCLRE1C variant was associated with V-gene and J-gene trimming of TCR beta chains, and the association was replicated in an independent cohort. The authors suggested that the approach could potentially be extended to other disease states and immunological phenotypes. Most TCR sequences were observed very rarely across donors, whereas some public TCRs were present in many individuals. The only immune exposure information available for the cohort was CMV serostatus. Compared with the roughly 700-donor mean, donors in an Asian-associated ancestry cluster had fewer N-insertions in productive TCRs, according to a later genetic analysis. Correlated functional status among segregating V segments might be attributable to linkage disequilibrium, but an unknown experimental factor could not be ruled out. A few of the identified cytomegalovirus-associated TCR beta chains were confirmed in vitro to be specific for cytomegalovirus antigens. According to a later analysis, TCR association rates differed among HLA loci, with DRB1 alleles showing the most associated TCRs and HLA-C alleles showing the fewest. This cohort had only TCR beta chains sequenced, and the lack of alpha or paired-chain data limited which features could be detected. The classifier was reported to diagnose cytomegalovirus status with high specificity and sensitivity in both the original cohort and the validation cohort. Most CMV-associated TCR beta chains appeared to be HLA-restricted in a later analysis, and the HLA associations seemed to be driven largely by CMV exposure. Because counts were too low, roughly 16 rarely observed V segments, including chromosome 9 orphons, were left out of the earlier analysis of a few hundred of the donors. In the study, 150 to 200 TCR beta chains were listed as associated with cytomegalovirus. Several of the top co-occurrence clusters appeared to be linked to parvovirus B19, influenza, CMV and Epstein-Barr virus, according to a later analysis. Some IMGT-functional V segments, including TRBV6-2 and TRBV6-3, could not be told apart with the 87-base-pair reads, so those segments were excluded. Because HLA typing was missing for some donors at each locus, association tests included only the typed subset. A cluster of highly shared sequence variants was judged likely to represent a technical artifact of the sequencing pipeline. Presence/absence analyses assumed roughly uniform sequencing depth across donors, an assumption that may not hold. Strong co-occurrence of HLA alleles, especially DR and DQ, made assigning TCR associations to individual alleles difficult. A further reported finding was that TCR beta sequences accurately predicted the HLA-A and HLA-B alleles for most subjects in the first cohort. In a later analysis, HLA-associated TCR beta chains were found to be more clonally expanded and to have lower generation probabilities than equally common non-associated chains.

The TCR was taken from a woman aged 60 to 75 in good health and CMV-seropositive. Sequencing used PBMCs. Rearrangement joined TRBV7-9 to TRBJ1-2, and 10 bases in between align with TRBD1. The CDR3 amino acid sequence is: CASSVRTGGFGYTF. The nucleotides are TGTGCCAGCAGCGTCCGGACAGGGGGTTTTGGCTACACCTTC.